The 29 T cell receptor beta chains listed next were all sequenced from one sample in a study of T cells in Graves' hyperthyroidism and ophthalmopathy. Amplified regions were TCR beta CDR3 sequences from RNA transcripts. The HTBI set primed first-round TCR CDR3 RT-PCR. TCRdb used MiXCR to reprocess the multiplex PCR reads, holding one entry per CDR3 protein. Among some 560,000 distinct CDR3 sequences, 11% to 15% were seen once, and the ten largest hold approximately 13%. Sequenced: blood. The receptor set was obtained from a woman in her thirties or forties with Graves' hyperthyroidism.

This clonotype showed up many times. The V call is TRBV2, the J call TRBJ2-1, with D uncertain. This CDR3 region has 14 residues. Deletions cut 6 bases from V and 4 bases from J, with 13 bases between. The germline V gene has CDR1 SNHLY and CDR2 FYNNEI. CDR3 amino acids: CASSPTTSYNEQFF. The CDR3, as DNA: TGTGCCAGCAGCCCCACTACCTCTTACAATGAGCAGTTCTTC.

Many counts were recorded for this clonotype. The chain combines TRBV12-3 or TRBV12-4 with TRBJ2-7; 7 bases line up with TRBD2. The CDR3 contains 13 residues. V lost 6 bases and J lost 3; bases outside the gene matches: 5. The CDR3 here is CASRGLSDYEQYF. The CDR3 DNA is TGTGCCAGCAGGGGACTATCGGACTACGAGCAGTACTTC.

This clonotype occurred many times. This chain links TRBV30 with TRBJ2-7; D may be TRBD2 (6 bases). V gave up 5 bases and J gave up 1 base, with 18 bases separating them. Germline values: CDR1 GTSNPN, CDR2 SVGIG (reference sequence). CDR3 length: 15 residues. CDR3 protein: CAWSTTRRGSYEQYF. CDR3 nucleotides: TGTGCCTGGTCCACGACTAGGAGGGGATCCTACGAGCAGTACTTC.

This clonotype was seen only a few times. The V gene is TRBV28, the J gene TRBJ2-5; D is perhaps TRBD1 or TRBD2 (5 bases each). CDR1 and CDR2 (germline): MDHEN, SYDVKM. V gave up 8 bases and J gave up 5 bases, with 15 bases separating them. This CDR3 has 13 amino acids. This CDR3 is CASETERRETQYF. For the CDR3, the DNA is TGTGCCAGCGAGACAGAGAGGAGGGAGACCCAGTACTTC.

V usage is TRBV7-8 and J usage is TRBJ2-5, with 9 positions matching TRBD1. CDR3 length: 16 amino acids. The germline gives CDR1 SGHVS, CDR2 FQNEAQ. The V and J ends lost 5 bases and 1 base, in that order; junction bases with no gene match: 8. In DNA, the CDR3 is TGTGCCAGCAGCCCCGGTCCGGGACAGGGCCAAGAGACCCAGTACTTC. Its protein product is CASSPGPGQGQETQYF.

This clonotype was seen repeatedly, ten times or more. The V gene is TRBV6-1, the J gene TRBJ1-6; 8 bases are shared with TRBD1. Germline lookup yields CDR1 MNHNS and CDR2 SASEGT. The trim removed 1 base at V and 7 bases at J, leaving 6 bases unmatched. The CDR3 consists of 16 residues. In DNA, the CDR3 is TGTGCCAGCAGTGAAGTGGGGACAGGTCGAAATTCACCCCTCCACTTT. It specifies CASSEVGTGRNSPLHF.

This clonotype was detected many times. The chain uses TRBV3-1 and TRBJ2-1; possible D gene TRBD1, 5 bases. The CDR3 sequence is 14 residues long. Trimming removed 1 base from V and 5 bases from J, with 9 bases in between. Germline loops: CDR1 LGHDT, CDR2 YNNKEL (reference sequence). CDR3 amino acids: CASSQAGLDNEQFF. The CDR3 DNA reads TGTGCCAGCAGCCAAGCAGGGTTAGACAATGAGCAGTTCTTC.

A few counts support this clonotype. The chain combines TRBV14 with TRBJ2-5; no firm D call. The germline CDR1 and CDR2 sequences are SGHDN and FVKESK. V dropped 1 base and J dropped 2 bases, with 14 bases sitting between them. The CDR3 has 16 residues. CDR3 in DNA: TGTGCCAGCAGCCAAGGTCTGAGTAATTTACAAGAGACCCAGTACTTC. Its translation is CASSQGLSNLQETQYF.

In its sample, this clonotype was seen once. Given a much more abundant clone one base away, this may be a read error. The chain uses TRBV4-1 and TRBJ2-3, with a possible D match to TRBD2 (6 bases). This CDR3 is 17 amino acids long. Germline V CDR1 and CDR2: MGHRA, YSYEKL. V dropped 5 bases and J dropped 2 bases, with 20 bases sitting between them. DNA for the CDR3: TGCGCCAGCAGCTCTCTCTACCTAGCGAACCTCACAGATACGCAGTATTTT. This sequence encodes CASSSLYLANLTDTQYF.

At least ten counts were recorded for this clonotype. The chain has TRBV7-2 and TRBJ2-4, with D perhaps matching TRBD1 (6 bases). Between the trimmed V and J ends, which lost 5 bases and 1 base, there was a span of 15 bases. The CDR3 has 16 residues. Germline V gives CDR1 SGHTA, CDR2 FQGNSA. The CDR3 spells CASSPPPDSAKNIQYF. The CDR3 DNA follows: TGTGCCAGCAGCCCGCCCCCGGACAGTGCCAAAAACATTCAGTACTTC.

At least ten counts were recorded for this clonotype. J is TRBJ2-2 and V is TRBV20-1; a weak D match, TRBD2 (5 bases). V was shortened by 3 bases and J by 6 bases, with 20 bases between the two germline ends. Germline CDR1 DFQATT, CDR2 SNEGSKA (reference sequence). This CDR3 is built from 16 residues. The CDR3 DNA reads TGCAGTGCTAGGAGCTTCGAGGGAGTACGTCCCGGGGAGCTGTTTTTT. It codes for CSARSFEGVRPGELFF.

This clonotype appeared a few times. This chain connects TRBV27 to TRBJ2-7; D ambiguous. This CDR3 region has 12 residues. In germline, CDR1 is MNHEY, CDR2 SMNVEV (reference sequence). Trimming removed 5 bases at V and 5 bases at J, with 10 bases between. The CDR3, as DNA: TGTGCCAGCAGTACCCCCCCTAACGAGCAGTACTTC. Translating it yields CASSTPPNEQYF.

The V and J genes are TRBV24-1 and TRBJ1-1, with D hard to call. Germline V gene lookup returns CDR1 KGHDR and CDR2 SFDVKD. This CDR3 comprises 15 residues. V lost 1 base to trimming and J lost 1 base, with 9 bases between them. CDR3 nucleotide sequence: TGTGCCACCAGTGATTTCGGGGATGAGAACACTGAAGCTTTCTTT. Residues: CATSDFGDENTEAFF.

This clonotype was counted at least ten times. V gene TRBV6-1 combines with J gene TRBJ2-7; 10 bases match TRBD2. The CDR3 extends over 15 amino acids. Germline loops: CDR1 MNHNS, CDR2 SASEGT. V dropped 1 base and J dropped 7; count of bases not matched to a gene: 7. CDR3 DNA: TGTGCCAGCAGTGAAGAGGCTAGCGGGGGATTGGAGCAGTACTTC. It is translated as CASSEEASGGLEQYF.

This clonotype has at least ten counts. This chain links TRBV18 with TRBJ2-3; 10 bases match TRBD1. J gave up 0 bases and V 6 bases, and 3 bases lay outside the gene matches. The germline gives CDR1 KGHSH, CDR2 LQKENI. This CDR3 contains 15 residues. CDR3 coding DNA: TGTGCCAGCTCGGGACAGGGGCCGAGCACAGATACGCAGTATTTT. Protein product: CASSGQGPSTDTQYF.

This clonotype was observed many times. The DNA of the CDR3 is TGCGCCAGCAGCGAGACAGGTTACTCTGGGGCCAACGTCCTGACTTTC. It is translated as CASSETGYSGANVLTF. The V and J genes are TRBV5-1 and TRBJ2-6, with D maybe TRBD1 (6 bases). CDR1 is SGHRS, CDR2 YFSETQ, per germline. This CDR3 spans 16 amino acids. V was shortened by 4 bases and J by 0 bases, with 11 bases between the two germline ends.

The genes are TRBV5-1 and TRBJ2-5; 8 bases align to TRBD2. The V gene's germline CDR1 is SGHRS and CDR2 YFSETQ. CDR3 length: 15 amino acids. V was pared by 1 base and J by 5 bases, with 7 bases of the junction left unmatched. CDR3 sequence reads: CASSLSGGPRETQYF. Written as DNA, the CDR3 is TGCGCCAGCAGCTTGTCGGGAGGGCCTCGGGAGACCCAGTACTTC.

The V and J genes are TRBV6-1 and TRBJ1-2, with D maybe TRBD1 (6 bases). Trimming stripped 6 bases from V and 4 bases from J, with 12 bases between. Germline V lookup: CDR1 MNHNS, CDR2 SASEGT. The CDR3 is 13 residues long. CDR3 amino acids: CASRTGTPYGYTF. The CDR3, as DNA: TGTGCCAGCAGAACAGGGACCCCCTATGGCTACACCTTC.

This clonotype was seen at least ten times. V gene TRBV20-1 combines with J gene TRBJ1-2; 7 nucleotides line up with TRBD1. J gave up 4 bases and V 6 bases, and 8 bases lay outside the gene matches. The CDR3 sequence is 13 residues long. Germline V lookup: CDR1 DFQATT, CDR2 SNEGSKA (reference sequence). The CDR3 coding sequence is TGCAGTGCCCCCCATGGACAGGCCTATGGCTACACCTTC. Residues: CSAPHGQAYGYTF.

This clonotype was observed a handful of times. A much larger clone is a single base away; this may be a read error. The V and J genes are TRBV18 and TRBJ2-5; 11 bases match TRBD2. V was pared by 4 bases and J by 10 bases, with 5 bases of the junction left unmatched. This CDR3 has 13 residues. Germline V gene sequence: CDR1 KGHSH, CDR2 LQKENI. The CDR3 here is CASSQTSGTIQYF. The CDR3 DNA reads as TGTGCCAGCTCACAGACTAGCGGGACCATCCAGTACTTC.

This clonotype was counted many times. The J gene is TRBJ2-1, the V gene TRBV3-1, with 13 bases lining up with TRBD2. This CDR3 spans 17 amino acids. J lost 3 bases, V lost 6 bases, and 8 bases had no gene match. Germline CDR1 reads LGHDT; CDR2 reads YNNKEL (reference sequence). In DNA, the CDR3 is TGTGCCAGCAGACCCACTAGCGGGAGGGCCAACTACAATGAGCAGTTCTTC. Its protein product is CASRPTSGRANYNEQFF.

This rearrangement joins TRBV5-6 to TRBJ2-6; the D gene is possibly TRBD1 (6 bases). Per the germline V gene, CDR1 is SGHDT and CDR2 is YYEEEE. There are 15 residues in the CDR3. The V gene lost 4 bases and the J gene lost 4 bases, with 12 bases spanning the gap. The CDR3 DNA reads TGTGCCAGCAGCACCGCAGGGGCCGGGGCCAACGTCCTGACTTTC. Translation: CASSTAGAGANVLTF.

In this sample, this clonotype turned up many times. The chain joins TRBV9 to TRBJ2-7, with 9 bases matching TRBD1. Germline V gives CDR1 SGDLS, CDR2 YYNGEE. J was trimmed by 7 bases and V by 0 bases; bases with no gene match: 5. This CDR3 has 14 amino acids. As DNA, the CDR3 is TGTGCCAGCAGCGTAGAGGGACAGGGTTTGGAGCAGTACTTC. This translates into CASSVEGQGLEQYF.

This clonotype was detected ten times or more. The chain uses TRBV20-1 and TRBJ2-3, with D possibly TRBD2 on 6 matching bases. Per the germline V gene, CDR1 is DFQATT and CDR2 is SNEGSKA (reference sequence). Trimming took 2 bases from V and 1 from J, leaving 10 bases between them. The CDR3 covers 14 residues. The chain's CDR3 is CSARKVAGTDTQYF. CDR3 nucleotide sequence: TGCAGTGCTAGAAAGGTAGCGGGCACAGATACGCAGTATTTT.

This clonotype was seen repeatedly, ten times or more. This chain uses TRBV7-9 with TRBJ2-1; 12 bases are a match to TRBD2. Per the germline V gene, CDR1 is SEHNR and CDR2 is FQNEAQ (reference sequence). The CDR3 contains 17 residues. With 3 bases clipped from V and 5 bases from J, the junction kept 8 bases outside the gene matches. CDR3 sequence reads: CASSFNGLAGKDNEQFF. In nucleotides, the CDR3 is TGTGCCAGCAGCTTCAACGGACTAGCGGGAAAGGACAATGAGCAGTTCTTC.

This clonotype has ten or more counts. The chain uses TRBV11-2 and TRBJ2-1; TRBD2 aligns across 7 bases. The CDR3 extends over 15 amino acids. CDR1 and CDR2 (germline): SGHAT, FQNNGV. J was trimmed by 7 bases and V by 2 bases; bases with no gene match: 8. This CDR3 is CASSLSEGGPNEQFF. The CDR3 region has the DNA TGTGCCAGCAGCTTATCCGAGGGAGGGCCGAATGAGCAGTTCTTC.

J is TRBJ2-3 and V is TRBV15; D is undetermined. The ends were cut back, 5 bases at V and 2 bases at J, with 14 bases in the middle. CDR1 LNHNV and CDR2 YYDKDF come from the germline V gene (reference sequence). The CDR3 spans 15 residues. CDR3 nucleotides: TGTGCCACCAGCCGTATTCTCGCCGTCACAGATACGCAGTATTTT. This encodes CATSRILAVTDTQYF.

This sequence joins TRBV29-1 and TRBJ1-2; D not resolved. The ends were cut back, 0 bases at V and 0 bases at J, with 11 bases in the middle. This CDR3 has 15 residues. Germline V gene sequence: CDR1 SQVTM, CDR2 ANQGSEA. The CDR3 DNA is TGCAGCGTTGAAGATCTCCCGGGTTCTAACTATGGCTACACCTTC. It codes for CSVEDLPGSNYGYTF.

V usage is TRBV29-1 and J usage is TRBJ2-1, with 7 nucleotides matching TRBD2. CDR1 SQVTM and CDR2 ANQGSEA come from the germline V gene. There are 14 residues in the CDR3. After removal of 3 bases from V and 6 bases from J, the junction contained 8 bases not matched to a gene. CDR3: CSVDRAGYSNEQFF. CDR3 nucleotide sequence: TGCAGCGTTGATCGAGCGGGATATAGCAATGAGCAGTTCTTC.